The clone carrying this T cell receptor (beta chain) was recorded a few times. This specimen belongs to a study of control samples from healthy donors and cancer patients. The CDR3 loop spans 14 amino acids. V gave up 0 bases and J gave up 9 bases, with 9 bases separating them. CDR1 is SGHTA and CDR2 is FQGNSA in the germline V gene. Using immunoSEQ multiplex PCR, the repertoire was profiled, and TCRdb retains in-frame clones only, with some absent. The sample holds about 200,000 clones; around 93% are singletons and the top ten take approximately 1.8%. The sequenced sample consisted of blood. The source is a man aged 30-40 years in good health. The chain links TRBV7-2 to TRBJ1-6, with D tentatively TRBD1 (6 bases). CDR3 sequence reads: CASSLAGTLSPLHF. The CDR3 DNA reads as TGTGCCAGCAGCTTAGCGGGGACACTTTCACCCCTCCACTTT.